This T cell receptor (beta chain) is drawn from a study of blood T cell repertoires in COVID-19. Using immunoSEQ multiplex PCR, the repertoire was profiled, and TCRdb retains in-frame clones only, with some absent. The sample lists about 160,000 clones; more than 90% were seen once. CDR1 and CDR2 (germline): DFQATT, SNEGSKA (reference sequence). The CDR3 length is 11 residues. The V and J ends lost 4 bases and 4 bases respectively, with 4 bases between them. The sequence came from a man aged 55-75 years with active or convalescent COVID-19. The material sequenced was peripheral blood. The chain is built from TRBV20-1 and TRBJ1-4; D is unclear. The CDR3 loop reads CSATFNEKLFF. DNA of the CDR3: TGCAGTGCTACTTTTAATGAAAAACTGTTTTTT.